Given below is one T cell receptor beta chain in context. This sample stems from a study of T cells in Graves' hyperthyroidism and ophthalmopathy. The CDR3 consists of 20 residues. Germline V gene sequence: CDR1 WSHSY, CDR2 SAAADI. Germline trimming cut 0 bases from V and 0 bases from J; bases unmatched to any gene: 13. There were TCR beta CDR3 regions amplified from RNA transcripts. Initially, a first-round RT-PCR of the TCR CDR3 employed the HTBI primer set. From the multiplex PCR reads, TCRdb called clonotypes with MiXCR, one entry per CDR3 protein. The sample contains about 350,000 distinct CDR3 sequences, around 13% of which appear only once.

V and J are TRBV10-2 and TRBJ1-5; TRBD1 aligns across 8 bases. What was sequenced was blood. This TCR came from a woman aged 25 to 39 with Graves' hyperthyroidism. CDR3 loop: CASSESEQGGNNYSNQPQHF. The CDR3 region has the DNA TGCGCCAGCAGTGAGTCGGAACAGGGGGGAAACAATTATAGCAATCAGCCCCAGCATTTT.